One and the same sample provided the 21 T cell receptor beta chains below, sequenced in a study of T cells in localized non-small cell lung cancer. Profiled with immunoSEQ multiplex PCR; TCRdb holds only in-frame clones, not every one. Of some 50,000 clones listed, around 84% were seen once; the top ten hold roughly 16%. Here the sequenced sample was PBMCs, taken before any cancer treatment. The receptors were gathered from a female donor with stage II lung adenocarcinoma.

This chain links TRBV10-1 with TRBJ2-1; D ambiguous. Germline lookup yields CDR1 WNHNN and CDR2 SYGVQD (reference sequence). V dropped 2 bases and J dropped 12 bases, with 14 bases sitting between them. This CDR3 is built from 13 residues. The DNA for the CDR3 is TGCGCCAGCAGTGAGAACCGAGCAATACGGCAGTTCTTC. Its protein product is CASSENRAIRQFF.

This chain links TRBV5-1 with TRBJ2-1, with D perhaps matching TRBD2 (5 bases). V gave up 0 bases and J gave up 4 bases, with 14 bases separating them. This CDR3 spans 16 amino acids. The germline V gene encodes CDR1 SGHRS and CDR2 YFSETQ. CDR3 protein: CASSLADLGGYNEQFF. As DNA, the CDR3 is TGCGCCAGCAGCTTGGCTGATTTGGGCGGGTACAATGAGCAGTTCTTC.

The chain recombines TRBV7-9 with TRBJ1-1; D gene unclear. The CDR3 totals 12 residues. Trimming shortened V by 4 bases and J by 5 bases, and 8 bases separated the two germline ends. In germline, CDR1 is SEHNR, CDR2 FQNEAQ (reference sequence). The CDR3 spells CASSSTGTEAFF. Written as DNA, the CDR3 is TGTGCCAGCAGCTCAACGGGGACTGAAGCTTTCTTT.

The chain combines TRBV27 with TRBJ1-1; D is ambiguous. This CDR3 contains 12 residues. Germline-derived CDR1 and CDR2 are MNHEY and SMNVEV (reference sequence). V lost 6 bases to trimming and J lost 5 bases, with 10 bases between them. This chain's CDR3 is CASSLPGTEAFF. The CDR3 DNA reads as TGTGCCAGCAGCCTACCCGGAACTGAAGCTTTCTTT.

The chain has TRBV27 and TRBJ1-5, with D possibly being TRBD1 (6 bases). The V and J ends lost 5 bases and 2 bases respectively, with 13 bases between them. The CDR3 is made up of 15 amino acids. Germline V CDR1 and CDR2: MNHEY, SMNVEV (reference sequence). This CDR3 is CASSLTGTGNQPQHF. CDR3 nucleotide sequence: TGTGCCAGCAGTCTAACAGGGACCGGCAATCAGCCCCAGCATTTT.

Points on this clone: The germline gene is not matched at one end of the junction; a read error may be the cause. This chain links TRBV2 with TRBJ1-2; 8 bases are a match to TRBD1. Looked up from germline, CDR1 is SNHLY and CDR2 is FYNNEI. CDR3 length equals 12 residues. The CDR3 protein is CASSEALWDRHF. CDR3 nucleotides: TGTGCCAGCAGTGAAGCGCTTTGGGACAGGCACTTC.

The chain joins TRBV7-6 to TRBJ2-7, with TRBD2 identical over 16 bases. The V gene's germline CDR1 is SGHVS and CDR2 FNYEAQ. V shed 5 bases and J 3 bases; nucleotides not matched to a gene: 4. The CDR3 is 16 amino acids. The CDR3 DNA reads as TGTGCCAGCAGCCCCGGGACTAGCGGGGGGGGCTACGAGCAGTACTTC. This translates into CASSPGTSGGGYEQYF.

J is TRBJ2-7 and V is TRBV6-5; TRBD1 aligns across 11 bases. The CDR3 is made up of 14 amino acids. After removal of 6 bases from V and 4 bases from J, the junction contained 5 bases not matched to a gene. Per germline, CDR1 MNHEY and CDR2 SVGAGI. The CDR3 DNA reads TGTGCCAGCAGCAGGACAGGGGGCGTTTACGAGCAGTACTTC. It codes for CASSRTGGVYEQYF.

The chain links TRBV9 to TRBJ2-1; D may be TRBD2 (6 bases). The CDR3 covers 14 residues. V was pared by 7 bases and J by 9 bases, with 20 bases between. Germline CDR1 reads SGDLS; CDR2 reads YYNGEE. The CDR3 nucleotides read TGTGCCAGCTCCCGGGGGTCGGGGGTCGGTGAGCAGTTCTTC. Its translation is CASSRGSGVGEQFF.

The chain joins TRBV5-1 to TRBJ2-1, with 8 nucleotides matching TRBD1. Trimming took 2 bases from V and 7 from J; bases not matched to a gene: 5. The germline V gene has CDR1 SGHRS and CDR2 YFSETQ. This CDR3 contains 14 residues. CDR3 region: CASSFLDRANEQFF. The CDR3, as DNA: TGCGCCAGCAGCTTCCTGGACAGGGCAAATGAGCAGTTCTTC.

The chain has TRBV27 and TRBJ1-1, with D possibly being TRBD1 (6 bases). The CDR3 is 12 residues long. Germline V gene lookup returns CDR1 MNHEY and CDR2 SMNVEV (reference sequence). The ends were cut back, 4 bases at V and 10 bases at J, with 13 bases in the middle. The CDR3 is CASSYTTGIAFF. The CDR3 bases are TGTGCCAGCAGTTATACAACAGGGATAGCTTTCTTT.

The rearrangement joins TRBV5-1 to TRBJ2-2; D possibly corresponds to TRBD2 (5 bases). The CDR3 sequence is 14 residues long. The germline gives CDR1 SGHRS, CDR2 YFSETQ. The V gene lost 2 bases and the J gene lost 3 bases, with 8 bases spanning the gap. The CDR3 DNA reads as TGCGCCAGCAGCTTAGCGGTCGACACCGGGGAGCTGTTTTTT. Amino acids: CASSLAVDTGELFF.

The V gene is TRBV5-1, the J gene TRBJ1-2; the match to TRBD1 covers 9 bases. The CDR3 loop spans 13 amino acids. J lost 7 bases, V lost 4 bases, and 5 bases had no gene match. Per the germline V gene, CDR1 is SGHRS and CDR2 is YFSETQ. The CDR3 nucleotides read TGCGCCAGCAGCGACGGACAGGGGTCTGGCTACACCTTC. It specifies CASSDGQGSGYTF.

This clone was counted a single time. The chain combines TRBV2 with TRBJ2-7; TRBD2 is a possible D gene (6 bases). Trimming pared 7 bases from V and 3 bases from J, leaving 7 bases between. Germline assignment: CDR1 SNHLY and CDR2 FYNNEI. This CDR3 comprises 11 residues. CDR3 loop: CASIGGYEQYF. The CDR3 DNA follows: TGTGCCAGCATCGGGGGCTACGAGCAGTACTTC.

The chain carries TRBV7-9 and TRBJ2-7, with 9 bases fitting TRBD1. The germline CDR1 and CDR2 sequences are SEHNR and FQNEAQ (reference sequence). The CDR3 contains 17 residues. The V gene end was trimmed by 3 bases and the J gene end by 5 bases; junction bases not matched to a gene: 14. The CDR3, as DNA: TGTGCCAGCAGCTTGGAAGCGACAGGGGGTCTGAGGAACGAGCAGTACTTC. Translation: CASSLEATGGLRNEQYF.

The chain uses TRBV11-2 and TRBJ2-4, with no clear D. This CDR3 comprises 12 residues. Trimming removed 3 bases at V and 7 bases at J, with 7 bases between. Germline CDR1 is SGHAT and CDR2 is FQNNGV. Here the CDR3 DNA reads TGTGCCAGCAGCTTCGAGAAGAACATTCAGTACTTC. The encoded protein is CASSFEKNIQYF.

The genes are TRBV10-3 and TRBJ1-2, with D perhaps matching TRBD1 (5 bases). The CDR3 is 17 residues long. V lost 8 bases, J lost 2 bases, and 24 bases lay in between. Per the germline V gene, CDR1 is ENHRY and CDR2 is SYGVKD. The DNA of the CDR3 is TGTGCCATCTCTGTTTTAACCGGGACGGAAAGGAACTATGGCTACACCTTC. Protein: CAISVLTGTERNYGYTF.

The genes are TRBV6-6 and TRBJ1-6; 7 bases agree with TRBD1. The CDR3 covers 14 residues. J was trimmed by 10 bases and V by 6 bases; bases with no gene match: 9. Germline CDR1 MNHNY, CDR2 SVGAGI (reference sequence). The CDR3 DNA reads as TGTGCCAGCAGCCCGGGAGGGGGCGAATCACCCCTCCACTTT. Translating gives CASSPGGGESPLHF.

The chain employs TRBV23-1 and TRBJ2-1; D perhaps matches TRBD1 (5 bases). TRBV23-1 is an open reading frame, and its role is uncertain. Trimming left V 2 bases short and J 1 base short, with 21 bases between. The CDR3 runs 19 residues. The CDR3 sequence: CASSQPPRAGLGSYNEQFF. In DNA form, the CDR3 reads TGCGCCAGCAGTCAACCCCCCAGGGCAGGTCTTGGGTCCTACAATGAGCAGTTCTTC.

This chain uses TRBV7-2 with TRBJ2-7; D may match TRBD1 or TRBD2 (6 bases each). Germline loops: CDR1 SGHTA, CDR2 FQGNSA. Between the trimmed V and J ends, which lost 2 bases and 1 base, there was a span of 18 bases. The CDR3 is 17 amino acids. CDR3 amino acids: CASSLTMGQGGSYEQYF. In DNA, the CDR3 is TGTGCCAGCAGCTTAACCATGGGACAAGGAGGGTCCTACGAGCAGTACTTC.

The CDR3 nucleotides are TGTGCCAGCAGCCCGCAGTTGAACACTGAAGCTTTCTTT. Translation: CASSPQLNTEAFF. The chain combines TRBV7-9 with TRBJ1-1, with D hard to call. The CDR3 contains 13 residues. The V end lost 5 bases, the J end lost 0 bases, and 7 bases lay between the germline ends. The V gene's germline CDR1 is SEHNR and CDR2 FQNEAQ (reference sequence).